What follows describes a single T cell receptor beta chain. The antigen is unknown. The record originates from a study of cytomegalovirus exposure and HLA in healthy donors. The wider study: An early release of data contained about 85 million unique TCRs, which came from HLA-typed donors.

Study-wide points: Apparent HLA restriction characterized most CMV-associated TCR beta chains in a later analysis. Reports described diagnosis of cytomegalovirus status by the classifier as highly specific and sensitive. Presence/absence analysis assumed near-uniform sequencing depth across donors.

V shed 6 bases and J shed 6 bases, with 9 bases lying between them. CDR3 length: 12 amino acids. Germline CDR1 reads MNHEY; CDR2 reads SMNVEV (reference sequence). In the PCR, 60 Vbeta and 13 Jbeta primers were used. Method: immunoSEQ multiplex PCR; TCRdb's copy keeps in-frame clones and lacks some. The sample has over 100,000 clones, roughly 79% seen once. The sequence was collected from a woman aged 45-65 years in good health and CMV-seropositive. The chain couples TRBV27 to TRBJ2-1, with TRBD2 as a possible D gene (5 bases). The sample comprised PBMCs. The CDR3 spells CASSPGLNEQFF. The CDR3 bases are TGTGCCAGCAGCCCTGGACTCAATGAGCAGTTCTTC.